This T cell receptor (beta chain) was captured by sequencing in a study of cytomegalovirus exposure and HLA in healthy donors listed by TCRdb under 2017. Regarding the research as a whole: According to an earlier analysis of around 600 of the donors, 200 million or so T cells yielded 100 million or so unique TCR beta sequences and 276 Gb of sequence data. The number of typed donors differed by locus: about 629-630 for A, B, C, DRB1 and DQB1; some 500 for DQA1; roughly 600 for DPA1; and some 470 for DPB1. The later analysis used no new phenotypic data to find candidate immune exposures, relying instead on TCR beta sequences and their occurrence across donors. Around 320 gigabases of sequencing data and tens of millions of unique TCR sequences were included in an early release covering roughly 600 HLA-typed donors. A later genetic analysis used genome-wide SNP genotypes for about three fifths of the 666 donors, treating that subset as a discovery cohort. Along with the roughly 610-subject first cohort, a separate validation cohort of over a hundred different subjects was used. The study aimed to test whether signatures of past pathogen exposure could be identified by cataloging public T cell receptors. Of the roughly 420 genotyped donors, more than 75% were placed in the genetic ancestry cluster associated with self-reported Caucasian donors. HLA typing included class I and class II loci at four-digit resolution. Donor age, sex, ethnicity and CMV serostatus were collected together with the repertoire data. Among roughly 400 genotyped donors of the cohort, an average of around 240,000 unique TCR beta nucleotide sequences was sequenced per donor, of which about 20% were non-productive. The T cell repertoires of 666 subjects were profiled by immunosequencing and related to cytomegalovirus serostatus. To decide whether each TCR beta V gene segment behaved as functional or pseudogenic, an earlier analysis of some 600 of the donors relied on high-throughput TCR beta sequencing. Every discovery cohort repertoire had been produced on one sequencing platform. Roughly 5 DR-DQ haplotypes were handled as single units for association and clustering, since linkage in the cohort was strong. High-throughput TCR immunosequencing, statistical association of individual TCRs with disease status, and machine learning were combined to predict cytomegalovirus infection status. To study patterns of TCR occurrence, a later analysis re-analyzed previously published TCR beta repertoires from 700 or so donors and added high-resolution HLA genotyping. The research as a whole found: Because counts were too low, roughly 16 rarely observed V segments, including chromosome 9 orphons, were left out of the earlier analysis of about 620 of the donors. In a later genetic analysis, a missense DCLRE1C variant was associated with V-gene and J-gene trimming of TCR beta chains, and the association was replicated in an independent cohort. A cluster of highly shared sequence variants was judged likely to be a technical artifact of the sequencing pipeline. An earlier analysis of approximately 530 of the donors showed that most TCR beta V segments appeared in productive rearrangements either about 87% or about 30% of the time, which broadly matched IMGT annotations. Linkage disequilibrium might explain the correlated functional status among segregating V segments, but an unknown experimental factor could not be ruled out. In a later analysis, HLA-associated TCR beta chains showed more clonal expansion and lower generation probabilities than non-associated chains that were equally common. Because some donors lacked HLA typing at each locus, the association tests relied only on the typed subset. The presence/absence analyses assumed that sequencing depth was roughly uniform across donors, and that assumption may not be true. Compared with the approximately 710-donor mean, donors in an Asian-associated ancestry cluster had fewer N-insertions in productive TCRs, according to a later genetic analysis. Cytomegalovirus status was reported to be diagnosed by the classifier with high specificity and sensitivity in both the original and validation cohorts. The only immune exposure information available for the cohort was CMV serostatus. When HLA alleles, especially DR and DQ, strongly co-occurred, attributing TCR associations to individual alleles was difficult. Only TCR beta chains were sequenced in this cohort, and the absence of alpha or paired-chain data limited detectable features. While some public TCRs were present in many individuals, most TCR sequences turned up only very rarely across donors. Specific HLA alleles were associated with over 15,000 TCR beta sequences at a false discovery rate of 0.05 in a later analysis. According to a later analysis, parvovirus B19, influenza, CMV and Epstein-Barr virus appeared linked to several top co-occurrence clusters. According to a later analysis, TCR association rates differed among HLA loci, with DRB1 alleles showing the most associated TCRs and HLA-C alleles showing the fewest. According to the authors, the approach could potentially be generalized to other disease states and immunological phenotypes. A further reported finding was that TCR beta sequences accurately predicted the HLA-A and HLA-B alleles for most subjects in the first cohort. According to a later analysis, most CMV-associated TCR beta chains appeared to be HLA-restricted, and the HLA associations seemed to be driven largely by CMV exposure. The study gave a list of about 150 TCR beta chains associated with cytomegalovirus. In vitro tests confirmed that three of the cytomegalovirus-associated TCR beta chains recognize cytomegalovirus antigens. Because the 87-base-pair reads could not distinguish some IMGT-functional V segments, including TRBV6-2 and TRBV6-3, those segments were excluded.

To prepare the library, the immunoSEQ multiplex PCR assay was applied. The multiplex PCR relied on a mix of 60 forward primers for TCR Vbeta segments and 13 reverse primers for TCR Jbeta segments. The CDR3 region of rearranged TCR beta genes was amplified from genomic DNA by a multiplex PCR assay. The amplified TCR beta libraries were sequenced on the Illumina HiSeq System as 87-base-pair reads. As for the original processing: A later analysis tallied some 79 million unique TCR beta chains across the approximately 670 repertoires, and about 10 million of those chains were shared by two or more donors. Raw reads were error-corrected and collapsed into unique sequences by a nearest-neighbor algorithm in which closely related sequences were merged to remove PCR and sequencing errors. Alignment of CDR3 sequences to IMGT reference sequences was used to assign V, D and J gene segments. For a sequence to be retained, a match of at least six nucleotides to both a V gene segment and a J gene segment was required. A rearrangement was called productive if the CDR3 had no stop codons and remained in frame with V and J, and every other rearrangement was called non-productive. CDR3 was defined according to IMGT convention as the region running from the second conserved V-encoded cysteine to the conserved J-encoded phenylalanine. The earlier analysis of about 530 of the donors excluded any sequence lacking an unambiguous match to a single V gene segment. An earlier analysis of 587 of the donors called V segments functional above 56.7% productive rearrangements and segregating when the between-donor standard deviation exceeded 5%. To diagnose cytomegalovirus status from the catalog of TCR beta chain sequences, a statistical classification framework was built. In a later analysis, V and J genes were assigned by comparing TCR nucleotide sequences against IMGT/GENE-DB human TR gene sequences. The TCRdist pipeline was used in a later analysis to assign CDR3 sequences and most-parsimonious VDJ recombination scenarios. In a later analysis, each TCR beta chain was defined by its CDR3 amino acid sequence together with its V-gene family, and reads lacking a unique V-gene family were excluded. As a way to deal with suspected cross-contamination and a sequencing artifact, a later analysis dropped more than 500 nucleotide sequences that were highly shared and had low generation probability. For each public chain, a later analysis derived a clonal expansion index from normalized ranks of inferred template counts within each repertoire. A later analysis computed generation probabilities with a VDJ recombination model fitted to out-of-frame rearrangements, and checked the results against IGoR. In a later analysis, TCR-TCR, TCR-HLA and TCR-CMV co-occurrence was scored with hypergeometric tests, and a repertoire-size bias correction was applied to TCR pairs. False discovery rates were estimated in a later analysis by permuting HLA or CMV assignments 20 times. A later analysis grouped co-occurring TCRs with DBSCAN, adding TCRdist sequence similarity when clustering within HLA-allele-positive subsets. Repertoires with fewer than 30,000 or more than 120,000 public chains, plus five repertoires with anomalous nucleotide sharing, were excluded from co-occurrence clustering. TCRdb retrieved this table from immuneACCESS and kept in-frame rearrangements only. Not all clones are present; in checked studies, unresolved V genes account for under half, and no reason is known for the remainder. Clone size and the V and J calls come from that table; the DNA yielded D and trimming. Recorded for this sample are about 160,000 clones; about 75% of them occurred a single time. About 2.7% of the sample lies in the top ten.

The germline ends are 10 bases apart after V is trimmed by 5 bases and J by 7 bases. CDR1 and CDR2 are drawn from the germline V gene (reference sequence): SGHNT, YYREEE. From the cysteine through the phenylalanine, the CDR3 covers 11 amino acids. Just the 33-base CDR3 DNA is kept, in frame starting at base 1. Comments on this clone: It has no known antigen specificity. No base-level quality is on record; no much larger clone is a single base apart.

The cohort was made up of several hundred healthy bone marrow donors. Cohort members were all nominally healthy when sampled, although unrecorded immune exposures were likely present. The donor was CMV seropositive and was included in the group of 300 or so seropositive cohort members. A peripheral blood sample was provided by each donor, and peripheral blood mononuclear cells were used for TCR beta sequencing. The Qiagen DNeasy Blood Extraction Kit was used to extract genomic DNA from the blood cell samples. Sequences were obtained from PBMCs. The V gene is TRBV5-4 and the J gene is TRBJ2-7; the D gene remains uncertain. This receptor was taken from a woman between 45 and 60 years old in good health and CMV-seropositive. CDR3 reads: CASSRVGEQYF. The bases read TGTGCCAGCAGTCGGGTTGGGGAGCAGTACTTC.